One and the same sample provided the 20 T cell receptor beta chains below, sequenced in a study of blood T cell repertoires in COVID-19. TCRdb keeps only in-frame clones here, not all; method: immunoSEQ multiplex PCR. The table records hundreds of thousands of clones, around 84% of them present only once. Specimen: peripheral blood. The receptors shown here come from a woman of 80 years or more with active or convalescent COVID-19.

This clone was detected a few times. The chain joins TRBV27 to TRBJ1-2; D may be TRBD1 (5 bases). This CDR3 has 16 amino acids. Germline values: CDR1 MNHEY, CDR2 SMNVEV (reference sequence). V was cut by 5 bases and J by 2 bases, with 18 bases left in between. The CDR3 region is CASSPYRQPLNYGYTF. The DNA of the CDR3 is TGTGCCAGCAGTCCCTATCGACAGCCGTTGAACTATGGCTACACCTTC.

As to this clone: Other DNA sequences in the sample encode the same CDR3. The chain couples TRBV5-1 to TRBJ2-7, with TRBD2 identical over 10 bases. The CDR3 consists of 15 residues. V shed 0 bases and J 2 bases; nucleotides not matched to a gene: 2. The germline CDR1 and CDR2 sequences are SGHRS and YFSETQ. The CDR3 loop reads CASSLGLAGAYEQYF. The DNA of the CDR3 is TGCGCCAGCAGCTTGGGGCTAGCGGGAGCCTACGAGCAGTACTTC.

The chain employs TRBV4-1 and TRBJ2-7, with 10 positions matching TRBD2. Germline CDR1 and CDR2: MGHRA and YSYEKL. With 0 bases clipped from V and 3 bases from J, the junction kept 5 bases outside the gene matches. The CDR3 sequence is 16 residues long. CDR3 nucleotide sequence: TGCGCCAGCAGCCAAGATACTAGCGGGACAAGCTACGAGCAGTACTTC. This codes for CASSQDTSGTSYEQYF.

The rearrangement uses TRBV6-2 or TRBV6-3 and TRBJ2-3; 7 bases match TRBD1. Germline values: CDR1 MNHEY, CDR2 SVGEGT. The CDR3 is 14 residues long. V dropped 5 bases and J dropped 6; count of bases not matched to a gene: 8. The CDR3 reads CASSPGTARDTQYF. The CDR3 DNA reads as TGTGCCAGCAGTCCCGGGACAGCTAGGGATACGCAGTATTTT.

This clone was observed once. This chain joins TRBV27 and TRBJ2-3; tentatively, D is TRBD2 (5 bases). V lost 0 bases, J lost 1 base, and 5 bases lay in between. The germline V gene has CDR1 MNHEY and CDR2 SMNVEV (reference sequence). CDR3 size: 14 residues. In DNA, the CDR3 is TGTGCCAGCAGTTTATCGAGGGGCACAGATACGCAGTATTTT. It specifies CASSLSRGTDTQYF.

The chain links TRBV23-1 to TRBJ1-5; TRBD1 agrees at 10 bases. Being an ORF, TRBV23-1 has a function that is uncertain. Trimming at V came to 2 bases and at J to 6 bases, leaving 13 bases not matched to a gene. CDR3 length: 18 residues. The CDR3 loop reads CASSQRAWSGTGVQPQHF. The CDR3 DNA is TGCGCCAGCAGTCAAAGGGCTTGGTCGGGGACAGGGGTTCAGCCCCAGCATTTT.

The chain combines TRBV6-6 with TRBJ1-2, with TRBD1 as a possible D gene (5 bases). Germline V CDR1 and CDR2: MNHNY, SVGAGI (reference sequence). The CDR3 is 14 residues long. Deletions cut 5 bases from V and 4 bases from J, with 14 bases between. CDR3 bases: TGTGCCAGCAGTCCCTCGGGGGGGACCTATGGCTACACCTTC. Its protein is CASSPSGGTYGYTF.

The chain links TRBV4-3 to TRBJ2-1; TRBD2 agrees at 8 bases. From germline, CDR1 is LGHNA and CDR2 YSLEER. The CDR3 is made up of 17 amino acids. V was clipped by 0 bases and J by 4 bases; unmatched bases: 8. CDR3 bases: TGCGCCAGCAGCCAAGATGTAATAAGCGGGGGTTACAATGAGCAGTTCTTC. Translation: CASSQDVISGGYNEQFF.

The chain is built from TRBV9 and TRBJ2-3, with 8 positions matching TRBD2. The CDR3 extends over 16 amino acids. V was clipped by 2 bases and J by 4 bases; unmatched bases: 9. CDR1 and CDR2 (germline): SGDLS, YYNGEE. CDR3 in amino acids: CASSVLGSGASDTQYF. The CDR3 DNA is TGTGCCAGCAGCGTGCTGGGTAGCGGGGCATCAGATACGCAGTATTTT.

V is TRBV29-1 and J is TRBJ1-2; TRBD1 is a possible D gene (5 bases). Germline loops: CDR1 SQVTM, CDR2 ANQGSEA. The CDR3 contains 14 residues. Trimming removed 4 bases at V and 3 bases at J, with 15 bases between. The CDR3, as DNA: TGCAGCGTTGCAGGGAGGTTGATTGACTATGGCTACACCTTC. Encoded protein: CSVAGRLIDYGYTF.

The gene calls are TRBV6-5 and TRBJ1-5; TRBD1 agrees at 9 bases. This CDR3 has 15 amino acids. Germline CDR1 is MNHEY and CDR2 is SVGAGI. The junction had 2 bases not matched to a gene; V was cut back by 0 bases and J by 5 bases. The CDR3 nucleotides are TGTGCCAGCAGTTACTCACAGGGGGCACATCAGCCCCAGCATTTT. This codes for CASSYSQGAHQPQHF.

The chain combines TRBV4-2 with TRBJ2-7, with 7 nucleotides matching TRBD1. The CDR3 length is 15 residues. V lost 0 bases to trimming and J lost 0 bases; unmatched junction nucleotides: 2. Germline assignment: CDR1 LGHNA and CDR2 YNFKEQ. The CDR3 loop reads CASSQERDSSYEQYF. CDR3 bases: TGTGCCAGCAGCCAAGAACGGGACAGCTCCTACGAGCAGTACTTC.

The chain combines TRBV7-8 with TRBJ2-2; TRBD2 might be the D (6 bases). Between the trimmed V and J ends, which lost 5 bases and 4 bases, there was a span of 14 bases. Per the germline V gene, CDR1 is SGHVS and CDR2 is FQNEAQ. The CDR3 has 15 amino acids. CDR3 sequence (DNA): TGTGCCAGCAGCCTGGGGACTCCTCTCACCGGGGAGCTGTTTTTT. This codes for CASSLGTPLTGELFF.

This chain connects TRBV19 to TRBJ2-7, with D tentatively TRBD2 (6 bases). V lost 5 bases to trimming and J lost 2 bases, with 13 bases between them. The germline gives CDR1 LNHDA, CDR2 SQIVND (reference sequence). The CDR3 sequence is 14 residues long. Here the CDR3 reads CASSPSGAAYEQYF. CDR3 nucleotides: TGTGCCAGTAGTCCCTCGGGAGCCGCCTACGAGCAGTACTTC.

CDR3 loop: CASRTTSGGIDTQYF. The CDR3 region has the DNA TGTGCCAGCAGGACGACTAGCGGGGGCATAGATACGCAGTATTTT. The V gene is TRBV6-5, the J gene TRBJ2-3; TRBD2 agrees at 12 bases. The CDR3 runs to 15 residues. From germline, CDR1 is MNHEY and CDR2 SVGAGI. Trimming removed 6 bases from V and 5 bases from J; junction bases left unmatched: 6.

The rearrangement uses TRBV27 and TRBJ2-7, with TRBD2 as a possible D gene (6 bases). V lost 2 bases and J 1 base, leaving 9 bases between the germline ends. CDR1 is MNHEY, CDR2 SMNVEV, per germline (reference sequence). The CDR3 runs 14 residues. The CDR3 protein is CASSLRRGSYEQYF. CDR3 in DNA: TGTGCCAGCAGTTTAAGGAGGGGATCCTACGAGCAGTACTTC.

The genes are TRBV5-1 and TRBJ1-2; D unclear. The CDR3 spans 13 residues. Looked up from germline, CDR1 is SGHRS and CDR2 is YFSETQ. With 4 bases removed from V and 8 bases from J, the gap between germline ends came to 15 bases. Here the CDR3 DNA reads TGCGCCAGCAGCGGAAGGGAGGGTCGGGGCTACACCTTC. Protein product: CASSGREGRGYTF. The variable domain in full, with the rest retrieved from reference TRBV5-1 and TRBJ1-2, is KAGVTQTPRYLIKTRGQQVTLSCSPISGHRSVSWYQQTPGQGLQFLFEYFSETQRNKGNFPGRFSGRQFSNSRSEMNVSTLELGDSALYLCASSGREGRGYTFGSGTRLTVV.

The sample holds one count of this clone. This chain links TRBV7-3 with TRBJ1-2, with 9 bases that match TRBD1. The V segment lost 0 bases and the J segment 7 bases; nucleotides outside the gene matches: 9. There are 16 residues in the CDR3. The germline V gene encodes CDR1 SGHTA and CDR2 FQGTGA. The CDR3 reads CASSLTTGGEGGGYTF. The CDR3 coding sequence is TGTGCCAGCAGCTTAACTACAGGGGGCGAAGGTGGTGGCTACACCTTC.

The rearrangement uses TRBV4-3 and TRBJ2-7; 11 bases agree with TRBD1. The V segment lost 0 bases and the J segment 7 bases; nucleotides outside the gene matches: 8. Germline loops: CDR1 LGHNA, CDR2 YSLEER. CDR3 size: 16 residues. CDR3 region: CASSQDLGTGGREQYF. In DNA, the CDR3 is TGCGCCAGCAGCCAAGATTTGGGGACAGGGGGGCGGGAGCAGTACTTC.

The chain joins TRBV7-9 to TRBJ2-3; perhaps TRBD2 as D (6 bases). V dropped 3 bases and J dropped 0 bases, with 10 bases sitting between them. The CDR3 covers 15 residues. The V gene's germline CDR1 is SEHNR and CDR2 FQNEAQ (reference sequence). The CDR3 DNA is TGTGCCAGCAGCTTGCGGGATTTTAGCACAGATACGCAGTATTTT. This sequence encodes CASSLRDFSTDTQYF.